Listed here is a single T cell receptor beta chain. CDR1 SGHNT and CDR2 YYREEE come from the germline V gene (reference sequence). The V end was cut by 10 bases, the J end by 0 bases, with 17 bases between. CDR3 size: 15 residues. Sequenced by immunoSEQ multiplex PCR; TCRdb stores in-frame clones only, minus some. The sample records roughly 330,000 clones, approximately 87% being singletons. The entry originates in a study of blood T cell repertoires in COVID-19. The wider study: Samples representing acute and convalescent COVID-19 were sourced from the United States, Italy and Spain.

Participants, about 18 to 100 years old, spanned fewer than 30 US areas. Cohort 3 recovered donors had two negative PCRs, clearance, or symptom resolution. The chain uses TRBV5-4 and TRBJ1-3; unclear D gene. The sequenced sample was PBMCs or T cells enriched from blood (not recorded which). The sequence derives from a woman aged 25 to 39 who had recovered from COVID-19. The CDR3 spells CAFPVDSSSGNTIYF. CDR3 nucleotides: TGTGCCTTCCCTGTCGACTCCAGCTCTGGAAACACCATATATTTT.